This TCR beta chain was obtained from a study of shared clonotypes between healthy human individuals. General observations from the study: Clonotypes shared by all four donors outscored non-shared clonotypes in generation probability.

Donors, healthy HIV-negative adults, lacked recent acute infections or vaccinations. Note on this clone: What it recognizes is unknown.

V shed 8 bases, J shed 8 bases, and the junction held 13 bases outside the gene matches. This CDR3 contains 14 residues. CDR1 SGHRS and CDR2 YFSETQ come from the germline V gene. Clones were read by immunoSEQ multiplex PCR, and TCRdb kept only the in-frame ones, dropping some. The sample lists roughly 2.2 million clones, around 90% occurring once. The gene calls are TRBV5-1 and TRBJ2-1; 7 bases are shared with TRBD1. The sequencing sample was made of naive CD4+ T cells from PBMCs. Specified subset: CD45RA+ positively selected. This TCR was sampled from a man aged 18 to 30 in good health. Some clones in this sample may be carry-over from other donors' samples. CDR3 bases: TGCGCCAGTGAACAGGGGCCTCAACTCGATGAGCAGTTCTTC. Translated, it gives CASEQGPQLDEQFF.